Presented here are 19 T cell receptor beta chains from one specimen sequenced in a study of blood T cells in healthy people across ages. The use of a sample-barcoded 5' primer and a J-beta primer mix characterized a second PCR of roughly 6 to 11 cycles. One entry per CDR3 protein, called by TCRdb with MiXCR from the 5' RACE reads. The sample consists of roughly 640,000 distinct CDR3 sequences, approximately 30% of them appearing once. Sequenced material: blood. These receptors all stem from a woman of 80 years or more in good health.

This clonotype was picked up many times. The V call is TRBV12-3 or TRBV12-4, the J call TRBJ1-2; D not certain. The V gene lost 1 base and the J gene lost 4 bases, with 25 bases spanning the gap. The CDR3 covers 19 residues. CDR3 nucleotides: TGTGCCAGCAGTTTAGTCCGGACGGGTGCTACCCTATCGTTCTATGGCTACACCTTC. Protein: CASSLVRTGATLSFYGYTF.

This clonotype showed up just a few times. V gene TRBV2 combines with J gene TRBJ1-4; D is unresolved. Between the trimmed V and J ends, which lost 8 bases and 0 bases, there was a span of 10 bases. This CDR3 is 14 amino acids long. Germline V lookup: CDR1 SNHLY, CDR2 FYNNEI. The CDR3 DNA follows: TGTGCCAGCGGGGAGTCTTCAACTAATGAAAAACTGTTTTTT. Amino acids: CASGESSTNEKLFF.

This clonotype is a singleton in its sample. The CDR3 DNA is TGCGCCAGCAGCCAAGTTTGGGGCCCCCTTGGCCCCTACGAGCAGTACTTC. This encodes CASSQVWGPLGPYEQYF. V is TRBV4-1 and J is TRBJ2-7, with D tentatively TRBD1 (5 bases). Germline V gene sequence: CDR1 MGHRA, CDR2 YSYEKL. V gave up 1 base and J gave up 2 bases, with 18 bases separating them. The CDR3 totals 17 residues.

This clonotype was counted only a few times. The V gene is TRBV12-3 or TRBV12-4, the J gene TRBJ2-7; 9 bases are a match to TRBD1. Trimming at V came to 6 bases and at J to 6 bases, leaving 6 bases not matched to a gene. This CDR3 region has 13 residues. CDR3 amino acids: CASRGTGRGEQYF. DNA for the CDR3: TGTGCCAGCAGGGGGACAGGGAGAGGCGAGCAGTACTTC.

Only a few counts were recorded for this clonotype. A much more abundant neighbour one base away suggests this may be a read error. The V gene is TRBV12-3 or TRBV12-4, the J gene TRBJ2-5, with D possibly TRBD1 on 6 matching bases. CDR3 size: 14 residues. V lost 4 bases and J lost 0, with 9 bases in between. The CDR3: CASSWRQDQETQYF. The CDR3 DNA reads TGTGCCAGCAGTTGGCGACAGGACCAAGAGACCCAGTACTTC.

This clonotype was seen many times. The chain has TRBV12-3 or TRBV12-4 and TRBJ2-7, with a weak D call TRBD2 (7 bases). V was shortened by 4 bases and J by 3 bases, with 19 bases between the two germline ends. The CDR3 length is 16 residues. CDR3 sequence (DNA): TGTGCCAGCAGTTACGGACAGAGACTAGCTAACTACGAGCAGTACTTC. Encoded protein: CASSYGQRLANYEQYF.

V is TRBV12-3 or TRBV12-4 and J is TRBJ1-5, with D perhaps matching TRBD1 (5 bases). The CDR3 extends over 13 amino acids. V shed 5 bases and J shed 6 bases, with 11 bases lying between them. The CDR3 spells CASSPQVSQPQHF. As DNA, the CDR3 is TGTGCCAGCAGTCCACAGGTCAGTCAGCCCCAGCATTTT.

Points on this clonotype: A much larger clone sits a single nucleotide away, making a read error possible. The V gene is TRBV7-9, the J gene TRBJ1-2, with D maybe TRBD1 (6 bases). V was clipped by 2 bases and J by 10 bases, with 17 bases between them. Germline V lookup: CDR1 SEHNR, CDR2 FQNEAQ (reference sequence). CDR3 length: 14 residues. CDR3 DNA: TGTGCCAGCAGCTTAAGGGGGGCTGTGGAAGACTACACCTTC. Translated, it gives CASSLRGAVEDYTF.

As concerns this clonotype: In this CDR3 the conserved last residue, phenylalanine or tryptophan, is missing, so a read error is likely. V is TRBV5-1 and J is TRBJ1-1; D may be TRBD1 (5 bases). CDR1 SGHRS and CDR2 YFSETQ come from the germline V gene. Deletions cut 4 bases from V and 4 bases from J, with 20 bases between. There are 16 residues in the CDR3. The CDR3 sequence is CASSVYQALQATEAFC. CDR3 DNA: TGCGCCAGCAGCGTTTACCAGGCGCTACAGGCCACTGAAGCTTTCTGT.

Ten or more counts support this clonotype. CDR3 DNA sequence: TGCAGCGTTGGGGGACTAGCGGGGGGGCCTATTCTCCACGAGCAGTACTTC. It specifies CSVGGLAGGPILHEQYF. This sequence joins TRBV29-1 and TRBJ2-7; 16 nucleotides align to TRBD2. J gave up 5 bases and V 4 bases, and 11 bases lay outside the gene matches. The germline CDR1 and CDR2 sequences are SQVTM and ANQGSEA. The CDR3 extends over 17 amino acids.

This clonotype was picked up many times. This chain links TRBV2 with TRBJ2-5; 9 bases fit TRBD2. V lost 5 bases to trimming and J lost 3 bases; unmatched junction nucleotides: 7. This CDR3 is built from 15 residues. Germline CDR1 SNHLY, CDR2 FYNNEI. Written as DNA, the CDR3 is TGTGCCAGCAGTTTATCGCGACTAGCGGAAGAGACCCAGTACTTC. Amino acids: CASSLSRLAEETQYF.

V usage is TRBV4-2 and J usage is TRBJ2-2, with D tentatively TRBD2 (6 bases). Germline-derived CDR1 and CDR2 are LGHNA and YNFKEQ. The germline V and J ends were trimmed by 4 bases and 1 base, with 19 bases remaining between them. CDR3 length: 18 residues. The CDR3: CASSPPPRGSRNTGELFF. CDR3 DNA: TGTGCCAGCAGCCCCCCTCCCCGGGGGTCAAGGAACACCGGGGAGCTGTTTTTT.

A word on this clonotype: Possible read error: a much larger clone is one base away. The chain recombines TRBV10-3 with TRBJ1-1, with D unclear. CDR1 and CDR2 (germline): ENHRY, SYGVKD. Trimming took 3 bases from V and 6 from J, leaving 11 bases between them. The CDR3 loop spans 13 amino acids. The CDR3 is CAISEFLGAEAFF. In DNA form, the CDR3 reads TGTGCCATCAGTGAATTCCTTGGGGCTGAAGCTTTCTTT.

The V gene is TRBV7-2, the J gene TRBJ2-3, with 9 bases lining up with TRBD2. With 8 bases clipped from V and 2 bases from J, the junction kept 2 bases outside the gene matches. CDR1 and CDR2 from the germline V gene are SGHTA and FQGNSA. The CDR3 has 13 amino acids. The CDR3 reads CASQRGVTDTQYF. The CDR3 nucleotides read TGTGCCAGCCAGCGGGGGGTCACAGATACGCAGTATTTT.

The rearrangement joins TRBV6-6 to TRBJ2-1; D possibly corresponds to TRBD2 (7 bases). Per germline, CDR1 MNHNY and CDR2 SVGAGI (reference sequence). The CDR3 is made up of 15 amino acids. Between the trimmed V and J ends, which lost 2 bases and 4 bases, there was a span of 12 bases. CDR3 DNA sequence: TGTGCCAGCAGTTACGGGGGGGCGGGTTACAATGAGCAGTTCTTC. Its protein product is CASSYGGAGYNEQFF.

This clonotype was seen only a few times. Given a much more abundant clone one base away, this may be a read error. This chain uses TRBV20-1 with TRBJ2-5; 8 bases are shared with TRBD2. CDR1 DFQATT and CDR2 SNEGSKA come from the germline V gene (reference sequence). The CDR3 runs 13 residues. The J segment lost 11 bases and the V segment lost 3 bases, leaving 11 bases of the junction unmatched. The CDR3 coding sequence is TGCAGTGCTAGCGGGGGGGCCTCCAATGAGCAGTACTTC. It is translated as CSASGGASNEQYF.

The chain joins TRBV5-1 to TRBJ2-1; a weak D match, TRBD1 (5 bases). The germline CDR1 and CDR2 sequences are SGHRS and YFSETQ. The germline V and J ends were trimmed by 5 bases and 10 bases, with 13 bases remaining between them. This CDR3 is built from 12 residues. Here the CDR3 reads CASSWGLGEQFF. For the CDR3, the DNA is TGCGCCAGCAGTTGGGGCTTAGGGGAGCAGTTCTTC. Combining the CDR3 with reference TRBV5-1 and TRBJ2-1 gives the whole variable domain KAGVTQTPRYLIKTRGQQVTLSCSPISGHRSVSWYQQTPGQGLQFLFEYFSETQRNKGNFPGRFSGRQFSNSRSEMNVSTLELGDSALYLCASSWGLGEQFFGPGTRLTVL.

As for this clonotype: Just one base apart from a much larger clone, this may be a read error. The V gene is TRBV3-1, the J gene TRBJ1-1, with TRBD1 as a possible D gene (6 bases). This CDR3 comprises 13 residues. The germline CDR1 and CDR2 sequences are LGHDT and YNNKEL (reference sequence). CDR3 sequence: CANSRTEDTEAFF. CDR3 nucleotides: TGTGCCAACAGCCGGACAGAAGACACTGAAGCTTTCTTT.

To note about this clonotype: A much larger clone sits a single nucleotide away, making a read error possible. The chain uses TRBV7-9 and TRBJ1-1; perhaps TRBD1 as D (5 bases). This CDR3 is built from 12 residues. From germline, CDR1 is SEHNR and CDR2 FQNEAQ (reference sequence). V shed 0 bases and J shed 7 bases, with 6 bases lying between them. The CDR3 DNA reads TGTGCCAGCAGCTTAGCAGGGGATGAAGCTTTCTTT. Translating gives CASSLAGDEAFF.